The 28 T cell receptor beta chains listed next were all sequenced from one sample in a study of blood T cell repertoires in COVID-19. Using immunoSEQ multiplex PCR, the repertoire was profiled, and TCRdb retains in-frame clones only, with some absent. This table holds 200,000 to 250,000 clones, approximately 87% found once. Specimen: peripheral blood. The receptor source for this set is a woman between 70 and 85 years old with active or convalescent COVID-19.

This chain joins TRBV5-1 and TRBJ2-3, with a possible D match to TRBD2 (5 bases). There are 15 residues in the CDR3. V lost 5 bases and J 0 bases, leaving 13 bases between the germline ends. The V gene's germline CDR1 is SGHRS and CDR2 YFSETQ. CDR3 in DNA: TGCGCCAGCAGTCCCGCCGGGATAAGCACAGATACGCAGTATTTT. Its translation: CASSPAGISTDTQYF. Supplemented by reference TRBV5-1 and TRBJ2-3, the full variable domain reads KAGVTQTPRYLIKTRGQQVTLSCSPISGHRSVSWYQQTPGQGLQFLFEYFSETQRNKGNFPGRFSGRQFSNSRSEMNVSTLELGDSALYLCASSPAGISTDTQYFGPGTRLTVL.

The rearrangement joins TRBV28 to TRBJ1-6; D is undetermined. V lost 5 bases and J lost 7, with 6 bases in between. The CDR3 is 12 residues long. Per the germline V gene, CDR1 is MDHEN and CDR2 is SYDVKM. CDR3 DNA sequence: TGTGCCAGCAGTCCCCTCAATTCACCCCTCCACTTT. As protein: CASSPLNSPLHF.

CDR3 loop: CAWKNAGGRTGELFF. The CDR3 DNA reads as TGTGCCTGGAAAAACGCGGGGGGGCGGACCGGGGAGCTGTTTTTT. The chain recombines TRBV30 with TRBJ2-2; 9 bases match TRBD2. This CDR3 has 15 amino acids. Unmatched junction bases numbered 8, after V lost 4 bases and J lost 5 bases. Per germline, CDR1 GTSNPN and CDR2 SVGIG (reference sequence).

The genes are TRBV7-8 and TRBJ2-7; D remains ambiguous. The CDR3 has 14 amino acids. CDR1 is SGHVS, CDR2 FQNEAQ, per germline. Deletions cut 4 bases from V and 5 bases from J, with 15 bases between. CDR3 coding DNA: TGTGCCAGCAGCTCAGGCCCCAGCTCGAACGAGCAGTACTTC. Amino acids: CASSSGPSSNEQYF.

The chain employs TRBV10-3 and TRBJ1-5, with unresolved D. This CDR3 spans 19 amino acids. Trimming pared 5 bases from V and 0 bases from J, leaving 23 bases between. CDR1 is ENHRY, CDR2 SYGVKD, per germline. The chain's CDR3 is CAISPTREGSGYSNQPQHF. DNA for the CDR3: TGTGCCATCAGTCCCACCCGGGAAGGTAGTGGGTATAGCAATCAGCCCCAGCATTTT.

The gene calls are TRBV28 and TRBJ2-1; 9 bases line up with TRBD2. The CDR3 runs to 15 residues. Germline loops: CDR1 MDHEN, CDR2 SYDVKM. The V segment lost 2 bases and the J segment 5 bases; nucleotides outside the gene matches: 4. The CDR3 here is CASSLRLAGNNEQFF. The CDR3, as DNA: TGTGCCAGCAGTTTACGGCTAGCGGGGAACAATGAGCAGTTCTTC.

The gene calls are TRBV28 and TRBJ2-3, with D perhaps TRBD1 (6 bases). Trimming stripped 6 bases from V and 10 bases from J, with 41 bases between. The CDR3 is 21 residues long. Germline V gene sequence: CDR1 MDHEN, CDR2 SYDVKM. CDR3 residues: CASRPNTLRKIGSADGQPQYF. CDR3 DNA sequence: TGTGCCAGCAGACCAAATACGCTGAGAAAGATCGGGTCTGCGGACGGACAGCCGCAGTATTTT.

The CDR3 DNA sequence: TGTGCCAGCAGGCGGGGGGGCCTGACAGATACGCAGTATTTT. It encodes CASRRGGLTDTQYF. The chain couples TRBV11-2 to TRBJ2-3; TRBD2 matches 9 bases. Trimming took 6 bases from V and 3 from J; bases not matched to a gene: 4. The CDR3 has 14 residues. Germline V lookup: CDR1 SGHAT, CDR2 FQNNGV.

In nucleotides, the CDR3 is TGTGCCTGGGTGCGGGGTGGTAACTATGGCTACACCTTC. It yields the protein CAWVRGGNYGYTF. The rearrangement uses TRBV30 and TRBJ1-2; D is unclear. The CDR3 spans 13 residues. Germline V gene lookup returns CDR1 GTSNPN and CDR2 SVGIG (reference sequence). The V end lost 5 bases, the J end lost 1 base, and 11 bases lay between the germline ends.

This clone was picked up a small number of times. The gene calls are TRBV2 and TRBJ2-7; TRBD1 agrees at 8 bases. CDR1 and CDR2 (germline): SNHLY, FYNNEI. The CDR3 totals 14 residues. V shed 4 bases and J 6 bases; nucleotides not matched to a gene: 8. This CDR3 is CASSVYRGSAEQYF. CDR3 coding DNA: TGTGCCAGCAGTGTTTACAGGGGGTCCGCCGAGCAGTACTTC.

The chain couples TRBV6-5 to TRBJ1-5; 9 nucleotides agree with TRBD1. V lost 7 bases, J lost 0 bases, and 4 bases stayed unmatched. The germline V gene encodes CDR1 MNHEY and CDR2 SVGAGI. The CDR3 runs 15 residues. The CDR3 here is CASKWTGDSNQPQHF. The DNA of the CDR3 is TGTGCCAGCAAATGGACAGGGGATAGCAATCAGCCCCAGCATTTT.

This chain uses TRBV3-1 (or the pseudogene TRBV3-2) with TRBJ2-5; D gene unclear. The CDR3 contains 12 residues. V lost 1 base, J lost 5 bases, and 5 bases lay in between. Germline loops: CDR1 LGHDT, CDR2 YNNKEL (reference sequence). The CDR3 DNA is TGTGCCAGCAGCCAAGGCTATGAGACCCAGTACTTC. It yields the protein CASSQGYETQYF.

The chain combines TRBV5-1 with TRBJ2-5, with TRBD2 identical over 12 bases. Germline V gives CDR1 SGHRS, CDR2 YFSETQ. V lost 4 bases, J lost 5 bases, and 6 bases stayed unmatched. This CDR3 has 15 amino acids. The CDR3 spells CASSILAGGGETQYF. The CDR3 coding sequence is TGCGCCAGCAGCATACTAGCGGGAGGAGGCGAGACCCAGTACTTC. Complete variable domain (other parts from reference TRBV5-1 and TRBJ2-5): KAGVTQTPRYLIKTRGQQVTLSCSPISGHRSVSWYQQTPGQGLQFLFEYFSETQRNKGNFPGRFSGRQFSNSRSEMNVSTLELGDSALYLCASSILAGGGETQYFGPGTRLLVL.

The gene calls are TRBV10-2 and TRBJ2-3, with TRBD2 as a possible D gene (6 bases). V lost 4 bases to trimming and J lost 3 bases, with 17 bases between them. Germline V gives CDR1 WSHSY, CDR2 SAAADI. The CDR3 is 16 residues long. DNA for the CDR3: TGCGCCAGCAGTGGAAGGGGACTCCGAGGGACAGATACGCAGTATTTT. Translated: CASSGRGLRGTDTQYF.

This clone was observed a handful of times. Here the CDR3 DNA reads TGTGCCAGCAGTTCGACAAGCTCTGGAAACACCATATATTTT. It encodes CASSSTSSGNTIYF. V is TRBV6-6 and J is TRBJ1-3; D gene unclear. Trimming took 4 bases from V and 0 from J, leaving 7 bases between them. Germline V lookup: CDR1 MNHNY, CDR2 SVGAGI (reference sequence). The CDR3 totals 14 residues.

V and J are TRBV10-3 and TRBJ2-1; 9 nucleotides agree with TRBD2. V was pared by 6 bases and J by 0 bases, with 21 bases of the junction left unmatched. Germline assignment: CDR1 ENHRY and CDR2 SYGVKD. The CDR3 extends over 21 amino acids. DNA of the CDR3: TGTGCCATCAGCCCTACTCGGGGGGGCACCGGGACTAGCAGCTCCTACAATGAGCAGTTCTTC. It encodes CAISPTRGGTGTSSSYNEQFF.

Only one count was recorded for this clone. In the same sample, other DNA sequences code for this CDR3. The chain recombines TRBV18 with TRBJ1-4, with D hard to call. Trimming shortened V by 3 bases and J by 4 bases, and 9 bases separated the two germline ends. The germline CDR1 and CDR2 sequences are KGHSH and LQKENI. This CDR3 contains 14 residues. The CDR3 region is CASSPPGDNEKLFF. CDR3 nucleotide sequence: TGTGCCAGCTCACCCCCCGGGGATAATGAAAAACTGTTTTTT.

This clone has just one count. This CDR3 is also generated by other DNA sequences in the sample. This chain uses TRBV6-5 with TRBJ1-1; TRBD1 is a possible D gene (5 bases). The CDR3 extends over 14 amino acids. V lost 2 bases and J lost 4, with 11 bases in between. Germline-derived CDR1 and CDR2 are MNHEY and SVGAGI. DNA of the CDR3: TGTGCCAGCAGTTACGATCGGGGGGGCACTGAAGCTTTCTTT. Amino acids: CASSYDRGGTEAFF.

This rearrangement joins TRBV11-2 to TRBJ2-4; TRBD1 is a possible D gene (7 bases). Trimming cost V 4 bases and J 6 bases, with 13 bases left between them. The CDR3 has 14 residues. Germline V gene data show CDR1 as SGHAT and CDR2 as FQNNGV. The CDR3 DNA sequence: TGTGCCAGCAGCTACGCGGGACAGCCAAACATTCAGTACTTC. Its translation: CASSYAGQPNIQYF.

This clone appeared a few times. The rearrangement uses TRBV29-1 and TRBJ2-3; D is perhaps TRBD1 (5 bases). Per the germline V gene, CDR1 is SQVTM and CDR2 is ANQGSEA. There are 14 residues in the CDR3. Trimming shortened V by 7 bases and J by 1 base, and 15 bases separated the two germline ends. This CDR3 is CSAGLVGGTDTQYF. CDR3 nucleotide sequence: TGCAGCGCCGGGTTGGTAGGGGGCACAGATACGCAGTATTTT.

The table lists this clone with a count of one. V gene TRBV6-2 or TRBV6-3 combines with J gene TRBJ1-1, with D hard to call. There are 13 residues in the CDR3. Between the trimmed V and J ends, which lost 4 bases and 4 bases, there was a span of 10 bases. Germline V gene lookup returns CDR1 MNHEY and CDR2 SVGEGT. CDR3 DNA sequence: TGTGCCAGCAGTTGGCCTAGAGGCACTGAAGCTTTCTTT. Its translation is CASSWPRGTEAFF.

This chain connects TRBV19 to TRBJ2-1, with TRBD2 matching over 7 bases. Germline V CDR1 and CDR2: LNHDA, SQIVND (reference sequence). V lost 7 bases to trimming and J lost 0 bases; unmatched junction nucleotides: 15. The CDR3 runs to 18 residues. This CDR3 is CASTSSLTSELSYNEQFF. CDR3 nucleotide sequence: TGTGCCAGTACCTCCAGCCTCACTAGCGAACTCTCCTACAATGAGCAGTTCTTC. The variable domain in full, with the rest retrieved from reference TRBV19 and TRBJ2-1, is DGGITQSPKYLFRKEGQNVTLSCEQNLNHDAMYWYRQDPGQGLRLIYYSQIVNDFQKGDIAEGYSVSREKKESFPLTVTSAQKNPTAFYLCASTSSLTSELSYNEQFFGPGTRLTVL.

V and J are TRBV10-3 and TRBJ2-3, with a weak D call TRBD2 (5 bases). This CDR3 has 16 amino acids. Germline CDR1 ENHRY, CDR2 SYGVKD. V lost 4 bases and J lost 4, with 18 bases in between. DNA for the CDR3: TGTGCCATCAGTGTTCAAGACGGACTCCCGGCAGATACGCAGTATTTT. This translates into CAISVQDGLPADTQYF.

A few counts support this clone. This rearrangement joins TRBV7-2 to TRBJ2-2, with 7 bases identical to TRBD1. The V gene's germline CDR1 is SGHTA and CDR2 FQGNSA. This CDR3 spans 14 amino acids. V lost 5 bases, J lost 2 bases, and 2 bases stayed unmatched. The CDR3 DNA is TGTGCCAGCAGCCGGGACAGCAACACCGGGGAGCTGTTTTTT. Its translation: CASSRDSNTGELFF.

A note on this clone: Other nucleotide sequences from this sample produce the same CDR3. This rearrangement joins TRBV9 to TRBJ1-1; the D is unclear. CDR3 length: 13 residues. V was cut by 2 bases and J by 1 base, with 6 bases left in between. CDR1 SGDLS and CDR2 YYNGEE come from the germline V gene. CDR3 residues: CASSVTGNTEAFF. In nucleotides, the CDR3 is TGTGCCAGCAGCGTTACCGGGAACACTGAAGCTTTCTTT.

This CDR3 reads CASSQDPANNSPLHF. The CDR3, as DNA: TGCGCCAGCAGCCAAGATCCCGCGAATAATTCACCCCTCCACTTT. V is TRBV4-3 and J is TRBJ1-6; D ambiguous. V lost 0 bases and J 5 bases, leaving 8 bases between the germline ends. The CDR3 covers 15 residues. Looked up from germline, CDR1 is LGHNA and CDR2 is YSLEER.

This chain joins TRBV5-1 and TRBJ2-3; 8 bases line up with TRBD2. Trimming at V came to 4 bases and at J to 11 bases, leaving 6 bases not matched to a gene. Germline-derived CDR1 and CDR2 are SGHRS and YFSETQ. CDR3 length: 12 residues. CDR3 sequence: CASSAPGGEQYF. The CDR3 coding sequence is TGCGCCAGCAGCGCCCCGGGGGGGGAGCAGTATTTT.

The rearrangement joins TRBV6-1 to TRBJ2-5; TRBD1 might be the D (5 bases). Germline-derived CDR1 and CDR2 are MNHNS and SASEGT. V was shortened by 3 bases and J by 5 bases, with 10 bases between the two germline ends. This CDR3 contains 13 residues. CDR3: CASSDPQGETQYF. The CDR3 nucleotides are TGTGCCAGCAGTGATCCGCAGGGTGAGACCCAGTACTTC.